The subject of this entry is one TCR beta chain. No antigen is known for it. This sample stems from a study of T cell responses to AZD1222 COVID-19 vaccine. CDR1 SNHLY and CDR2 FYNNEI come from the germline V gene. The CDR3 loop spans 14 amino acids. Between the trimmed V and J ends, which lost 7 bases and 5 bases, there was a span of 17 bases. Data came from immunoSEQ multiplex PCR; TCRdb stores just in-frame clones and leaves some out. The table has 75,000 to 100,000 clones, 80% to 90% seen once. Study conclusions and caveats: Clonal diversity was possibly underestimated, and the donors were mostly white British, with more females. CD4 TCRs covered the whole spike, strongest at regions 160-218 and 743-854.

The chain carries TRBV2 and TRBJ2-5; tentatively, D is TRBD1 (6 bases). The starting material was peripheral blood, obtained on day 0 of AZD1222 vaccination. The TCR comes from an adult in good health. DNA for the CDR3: TGTGCCAGCATGAGAAGCAGGGGTAGGGAGACCCAGTACTTC. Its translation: CASMRSRGRETQYF.